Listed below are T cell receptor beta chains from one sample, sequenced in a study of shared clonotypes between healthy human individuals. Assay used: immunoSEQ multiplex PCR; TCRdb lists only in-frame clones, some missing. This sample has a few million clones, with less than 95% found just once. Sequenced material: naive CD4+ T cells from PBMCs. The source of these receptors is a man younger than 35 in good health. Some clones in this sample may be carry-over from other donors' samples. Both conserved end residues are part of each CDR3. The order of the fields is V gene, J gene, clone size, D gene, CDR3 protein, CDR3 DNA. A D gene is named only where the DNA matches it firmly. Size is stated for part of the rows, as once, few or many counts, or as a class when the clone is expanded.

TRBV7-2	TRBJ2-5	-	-	CASSQPPTNPRYF	TGTGCCAGCAGCCAACCTCCGACCAACCCGCGGTACTTC
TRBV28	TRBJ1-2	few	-	CASSSPIIIEVYGYTF	TGTGCCAGCAGTTCCCCCATTATCATTGAAGTCTATGGCTACACCTTC
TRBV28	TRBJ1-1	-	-	CASKEGGSNTEAFF	TGTGCCAGCAAGGAGGGGGGCTCGAACACTGAAGCTTTCTTT
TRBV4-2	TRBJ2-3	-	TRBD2	CASSQGTSGSTDTQYF	TGTGCCAGCAGCCAAGGAACTAGCGGGAGCACAGATACGCAGTATTTT
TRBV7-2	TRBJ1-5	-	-	CASSRRQDSNQPQHF	TGTGCCAGCAGCCGGAGACAGGATAGCAATCAGCCCCAGCATTTT
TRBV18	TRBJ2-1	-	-	CASFLRGGGELNEQFF	TGTGCCAGCTTCTTAAGGGGTGGCGGAGAATTGAATGAGCAGTTCTTC
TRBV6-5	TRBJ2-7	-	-	CASSPGTHYEQYF	TGTGCCAGCAGCCCCGGGACACACTACGAGCAGTACTTC
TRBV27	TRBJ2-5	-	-	CASRGRIQETQYF	TGTGCCAGCAGAGGACGGATCCAAGAGACCCAGTACTTC
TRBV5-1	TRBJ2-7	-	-	CASSLAGRQYF	TGCGCCAGCAGCTTGGCCGGACGGCAGTACTTC
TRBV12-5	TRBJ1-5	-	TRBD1	CASGIHRGRGQPQHF	TGTGCTAGTGGTATCCACAGGGGGCGAGGTCAGCCCCAGCATTTT
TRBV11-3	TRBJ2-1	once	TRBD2	CASSLVKGLAGYNEQFF	TGTGCCAGCAGCTTAGTTAAGGGACTAGCGGGTTACAATGAGCAGTTCTTC
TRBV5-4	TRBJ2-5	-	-	CASSGTASQETQYF	TGTGCCAGCAGCGGGACTGCTTCTCAAGAGACCCAGTACTTC
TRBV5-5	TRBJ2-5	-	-	CASSLYRQETQYF	TGTGCCAGCAGCTTGTACAGGCAAGAGACCCAGTACTTC
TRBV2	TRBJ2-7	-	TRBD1	CASSEDRDRAEQYF	TGTGCCAGCAGTGAAGACAGGGACAGGGCCGAGCAGTACTTC
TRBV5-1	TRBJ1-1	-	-	CASSLVQGGTEAFF	TGCGCCAGCAGCTTGGTTCAGGGTGGTACTGAAGCTTTCTTT
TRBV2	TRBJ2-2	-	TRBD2	CASIARGEVTGELFF	TGTGCCAGCATTGCGCGGGGGGAGGTCACCGGGGAGCTGTTTTTT
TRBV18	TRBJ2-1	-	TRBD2	CASFRDYGQIEQFF	TGTGCCAGCTTCCGGGACTACGGGCAAATCGAGCAGTTCTTC
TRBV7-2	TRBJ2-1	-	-	CASSLNRDRAGLDEQFF	TGTGCCAGCAGCTTAAATCGGGACCGGGCGGGGTTGGATGAGCAGTTCTTC
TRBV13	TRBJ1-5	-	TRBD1	CASSLGRQGNQPQHF	TGTGCCAGCAGCTTAGGACGACAGGGTAATCAGCCCCAGCATTTT
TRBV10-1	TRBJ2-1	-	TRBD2	CAGTWPRALAGFYNEQFF	TGCGCCGGGACCTGGCCACGTGCCCTAGCGGGCTTTTACAATGAGCAGTTCTTC
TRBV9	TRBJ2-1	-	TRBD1	CASSLGRGLRNEQFF	TGTGCCAGCAGCCTAGGCAGGGGGCTGCGGAATGAGCAGTTCTTC
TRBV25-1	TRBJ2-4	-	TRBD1	CASRGQANYIQYF	TGTGCCAGCAGGGGACAGGCTAACTACATTCAGTACTTC
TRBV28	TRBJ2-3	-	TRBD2	CASSSSSGRARLGRDTQYF	TGTGCCAGCAGTTCCTCTAGCGGGAGGGCCCGCCTGGGGCGCGATACGCAGTATTTT
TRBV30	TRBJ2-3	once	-	CACAGRDTQYF	TGTGCCTGCGCCGGCCGGGATACGCAGTATTTT
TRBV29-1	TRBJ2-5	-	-	CSVGRETQYF	TGCAGCGTAGGCAGAGAGACCCAGTACTTC
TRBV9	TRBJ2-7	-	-	CASSVAGRASSYEQYF	TGTGCCAGCAGCGTAGCGGGCAGGGCGAGCTCCTACGAGCAGTACTTC
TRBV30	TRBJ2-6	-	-	CAWEDSFSGANVLTF	TGTGCCTGGGAAGACAGCTTCTCTGGGGCCAACGTCCTAACTTTC
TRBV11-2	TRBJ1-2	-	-	CASSFFGNYGYTF	TGTGCCAGCAGCTTTTTCGGTAACTATGGCTACACCTTC
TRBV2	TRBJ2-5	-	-	CASSGGVGDQETQYF	TGTGCCAGCAGTGGGGGAGTGGGGGACCAAGAGACCCAGTACTTC
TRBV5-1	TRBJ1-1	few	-	CASSQDTNTEAFF	TGCGCCAGCAGCCAGGACACGAACACTGAAGCTTTCTTT